The 24 T cell receptor beta chains given below trace back to one sample, sequenced in a study of blood T cell repertoires in COVID-19. Only in-frame clones appear in the TCRdb table, and some are missing; sequencing was by immunoSEQ multiplex PCR. Of over 200,000 clones listed, 80% to 90% are singletons. Sequencing was performed on peripheral blood. The receptors shown here come from a man aged 25 to 40 with COVID-19, enrolled during active disease.

The chain links TRBV28 to TRBJ2-1, with TRBD2 matching over 12 bases. Germline lookup yields CDR1 MDHEN and CDR2 SYDVKM. The CDR3 is 16 amino acids. Germline trimming cut 6 bases from V and 4 bases from J; bases unmatched to any gene: 7. CDR3 DNA sequence: TGTGCCAGCAGGGCTAGCGGGAGGGCGGGGTACAATGAGCAGTTCTTC. Encoded protein: CASRASGRAGYNEQFF.

The V call is TRBV4-3, the J call TRBJ2-1; 12 nucleotides match TRBD2. Looked up from germline, CDR1 is LGHNA and CDR2 is YSLEER. The junction had 7 bases not matched to a gene; V was cut back by 2 bases and J by 8 bases. CDR3 length: 16 residues. The CDR3 sequence: CASSQLPSGGGDEQFF. The DNA of the CDR3 is TGCGCCAGCAGCCAATTGCCTAGCGGGGGGGGCGATGAGCAGTTCTTC.

The CDR3 loop is CASSLAGDSSGNTIYF. CDR3 in DNA: TGTGCCAGCAGCTTGGCGGGAGACAGCTCTGGAAACACCATATATTTT. The chain links TRBV5-6 to TRBJ1-3; D may be TRBD1 (5 bases). Germline assignment: CDR1 SGHDT and CDR2 YYEEEE. With 0 bases removed from V and 0 bases from J, the gap between germline ends came to 10 bases. The CDR3 runs to 16 residues.

The chain uses TRBV19 and TRBJ2-7, with TRBD2 matching 10 bases. Germline values: CDR1 LNHDA, CDR2 SQIVND (reference sequence). The CDR3 loop spans 15 amino acids. The ends lost 6 bases at V and 0 bases at J; junction bases unmatched: 5. The CDR3 sequence: CASRWASGSSYEQYF. The CDR3 DNA reads as TGTGCCAGTAGATGGGCTAGCGGGAGCTCCTACGAGCAGTACTTC.

The chain joins TRBV4-1 to TRBJ2-7, with 8 bases lining up with TRBD1. V lost 4 bases to trimming and J lost 9 bases; unmatched junction nucleotides: 23. The CDR3 runs to 18 residues. The germline gives CDR1 MGHRA, CDR2 YSYEKL. CDR3 amino acids: CASSPAMGMDRARVSQYF. The CDR3 region has the DNA TGCGCCAGCAGCCCGGCAATGGGGATGGACAGGGCTCGGGTATCGCAGTACTTC.

The chain carries TRBV28 and TRBJ2-1; 9 bases align to TRBD2. The CDR3 spans 15 residues. The V gene end was trimmed by 5 bases and the J gene end by 0 bases; junction bases not matched to a gene: 2. CDR1 is MDHEN and CDR2 is SYDVKM in the germline V gene. CDR3 sequence (DNA): TGTGCCAGCAGTAATAGCGGGAGCTCCTACAATGAGCAGTTCTTC. It specifies CASSNSGSSYNEQFF.

J is TRBJ1-6 and V is TRBV28; 7 positions match TRBD1. V lost 4 bases, J lost 19 bases, and 13 bases stayed unmatched. Per the germline V gene, CDR1 is MDHEN and CDR2 is SYDVKM. There are 13 residues in the CDR3. The CDR3 sequence: CASSSSTGPSGHF. For the CDR3, the DNA is TGTGCCAGCAGTTCGTCGACAGGGCCCTCCGGTCACTTT.

V usage is TRBV15 and J usage is TRBJ1-2; 9 positions agree with TRBD1. Germline lookup yields CDR1 LNHNV and CDR2 YYDKDF (reference sequence). J gave up 3 bases and V 4 bases, and 6 bases lay outside the gene matches. The CDR3 runs to 15 residues. For the CDR3, the DNA is TGTGCCACCAGCACTAGGACAGGGGCGGACTATGGCTACACCTTC. Translating it yields CATSTRTGADYGYTF.

CDR3 protein: CAWSATRGHQPQHF. In DNA, the CDR3 is TGTGCCTGGAGTGCGACAAGGGGCCATCAGCCCCAGCATTTT. The chain joins TRBV30 to TRBJ1-5; perhaps TRBD1 as D (5 bases). Trimming removed 1 base at V and 5 bases at J, with 12 bases between. Germline CDR1 and CDR2: GTSNPN and SVGIG (reference sequence). The CDR3 extends over 14 amino acids.

The chain uses TRBV20-1 and TRBJ2-3, with TRBD2 matching over 7 bases. The CDR3 runs 11 residues. The V gene's germline CDR1 is DFQATT and CDR2 SNEGSKA (reference sequence). V shed 2 bases, J shed 11 bases, and the junction held 4 bases outside the gene matches. The CDR3 is CSARPGLLQYF. CDR3 bases: TGCAGTGCTAGACCGGGACTACTGCAGTATTTT.

This chain links TRBV6-5 with TRBJ1-6; tentative D call: TRBD1 (5 bases). V lost 2 bases and J 8 bases, leaving 10 bases between the germline ends. The V gene's germline CDR1 is MNHEY and CDR2 SVGAGI. The CDR3 spans 14 residues. DNA of the CDR3: TGTGCCAGCAGTTACGGGCAGGGTTATTCACCCCTCCACTTT. Encoded protein: CASSYGQGYSPLHF.

The chain uses TRBV10-3 and TRBJ1-6; D unresolved. From germline, CDR1 is ENHRY and CDR2 SYGVKD. V lost 2 bases, J lost 8 bases, and 22 bases lay in between. This CDR3 comprises 18 residues. The CDR3 nucleotides read TGTGCCATCAGTGAGAATGAGGGAAGCAACACCCGGCATTCACCCCTCCACTTT. It translates to CAISENEGSNTRHSPLHF.

The rearrangement links TRBV6-5 to TRBJ1-2; D remains ambiguous. There are 15 residues in the CDR3. CDR1 is MNHEY, CDR2 SVGAGI, per germline. Trimming pared 6 bases from V and 4 bases from J, leaving 18 bases between. In DNA, the CDR3 is TGTGCCAGCAGCCGAACCGGATTGTCGGGCTATGGCTACACCTTC. This codes for CASSRTGLSGYGYTF.

The chain links TRBV7-9 to TRBJ1-2; possible D gene TRBD1, 6 bases. The germline V gene has CDR1 SEHNR and CDR2 FQNEAQ (reference sequence). CDR3 length: 14 amino acids. Trimming left V 5 bases short and J 5 bases short, with 15 bases between. DNA for the CDR3: TGTGCCAGCAGCACCAGGGGTCCCGTGTATGGCTACACCTTC. It is translated as CASSTRGPVYGYTF. Together with reference TRBV7-9 and TRBJ1-2, the CDR3 gives the full variable domain: DTGVSQNPRHKITKRGQNVTFRCDPISEHNRLYWYRQTLGQGPEFLTYFQNEAQLEKSRLLSDRFSAERPKGSFSTLEIQRTEQGDSAMYLCASSTRGPVYGYTFGSGTRLTVV.

This clone was counted once. The CDR3 bases are TGTGCCAGCAGCCAACTAGCACCCGGGGAGCTGTTTTTT. Translating it yields CASSQLAPGELFF. The V call is TRBV3-1 (or the pseudogene TRBV3-2), the J call TRBJ2-2; weak D call: TRBD2 (5 bases). The CDR3 is 13 amino acids. Germline-derived CDR1 and CDR2 are LGHDT and YNNKEL (reference sequence). The ends were cut back, 2 bases at V and 6 bases at J, with 7 bases in the middle.

The chain has TRBV10-3 and TRBJ1-3, with D tentatively TRBD1 (6 bases). Looked up from germline, CDR1 is ENHRY and CDR2 is SYGVKD. This CDR3 has 13 residues. V gave up 6 bases and J gave up 0 bases, with 6 bases separating them. The CDR3 bases are TGTGCCATCAGGGACAGCTCTGGAAACACCATATATTTT. Its protein product is CAIRDSSGNTIYF.

The V call is TRBV5-1, the J call TRBJ1-2, with 7 bases fitting TRBD1. V gave up 4 bases and J gave up 7 bases; unmatched junction bases: 7. Germline values: CDR1 SGHRS, CDR2 YFSETQ. This CDR3 comprises 13 residues. The CDR3 DNA is TGCGCCAGCAGCACCCAGGGGGTTGGTGGCTACACCTTC. Amino acids: CASSTQGVGGYTF.

This clone has a single count. This chain uses TRBV7-9 with TRBJ1-2; D not resolved. The germline V gene encodes CDR1 SEHNR and CDR2 FQNEAQ (reference sequence). Trimming cost V 0 bases and J 4 bases, with 12 bases left between them. This CDR3 spans 15 amino acids. The CDR3: CASSLAGRVTYGYTF. The CDR3 DNA is TGTGCCAGCAGCTTAGCAGGGAGAGTGACCTATGGCTACACCTTC.

As regards this clone: Different DNA sequences within this sample yield the same CDR3. The chain combines TRBV19 with TRBJ2-1; D may be TRBD1 (6 bases). V was cut by 5 bases and J by 5 bases, with 7 bases left in between. The germline CDR1 and CDR2 sequences are LNHDA and SQIVND (reference sequence). This CDR3 is 12 amino acids long. CDR3 sequence reads: CASSQGNNEQFF. CDR3 in DNA: TGTGCCAGTAGTCAGGGGAACAATGAGCAGTTCTTC.

The chain combines TRBV9 with TRBJ1-1; D unresolved. The CDR3 contains 13 residues. Trimming stripped 5 bases from V and 0 bases from J, with 8 bases between. From germline, CDR1 is SGDLS and CDR2 YYNGEE. CDR3 amino acids: CASSRELNTEAFF. CDR3 coding DNA: TGTGCCAGCAGTCGGGAATTGAACACTGAAGCTTTCTTT. Filled out from reference TRBV9 and TRBJ1-1, the complete variable domain reads DSGVTQTPKHLITATGQRVTLRCSPRSGDLSVYWYQQSLDQGLQFLIQYYNGEERAKGNILERFSAQQFPDLHSELNLSSLELGDSALYFCASSRELNTEAFFGQGTRLTVV.

This clone was seen a single time. The chain links TRBV9 to TRBJ1-1, with 7 bases that match TRBD1. The germline V gene encodes CDR1 SGDLS and CDR2 YYNGEE. The CDR3 loop spans 16 amino acids. After removal of 0 bases from V and 0 bases from J, the junction contained 5 bases not matched to a gene. The CDR3: CASSVDWDRMNTEAFF. CDR3 nucleotides: TGTGCCAGCAGCGTAGATTGGGACAGAATGAACACTGAAGCTTTCTTT. Using reference TRBV9 and TRBJ1-1 for the parts outside the CDR3, the full variable domain is DSGVTQTPKHLITATGQRVTLRCSPRSGDLSVYWYQQSLDQGLQFLIQYYNGEERAKGNILERFSAQQFPDLHSELNLSSLELGDSALYFCASSVDWDRMNTEAFFGQGTRLTVV.

The V call is TRBV4-2, the J call TRBJ2-1; TRBD2 aligns across 10 bases. Germline CDR1 and CDR2: LGHNA and YNFKEQ. V shed 0 bases and J 5 bases; nucleotides not matched to a gene: 7. The CDR3 totals 17 residues. The CDR3 is CASSQDQAGGQHNEQFF. The CDR3 region has the DNA TGTGCCAGCAGCCAAGATCAAGCGGGGGGGCAACACAATGAGCAGTTCTTC.

The chain couples TRBV7-3 to TRBJ1-1; D gene unclear. CDR3 length: 15 residues. Germline CDR1 is SGHTA and CDR2 is FQGTGA. The V end was cut by 5 bases, the J end by 1 base, with 14 bases between. CDR3 sequence (DNA): TGTGCCAGCAGCCCCGGACGGACTCCGAACACTGAAGCTTTCTTT. This translates into CASSPGRTPNTEAFF. Full variable domain (rest looked up from reference TRBV7-3 and TRBJ1-1): GAGVSQTPSNKVTEKGKYVELRCDPISGHTALYWYRQSLGQGPEFLIYFQGTGAADDSGLPNDRFFAVRPEGSVSTLKIQRTERGDSAVYLCASSPGRTPNTEAFFGQGTRLTVV.

This chain links TRBV10-3 with TRBJ1-2, with D tentatively TRBD1 (6 bases). V was pared by 3 bases and J by 2 bases, with 7 bases between. Germline CDR1 and CDR2: ENHRY and SYGVKD. This CDR3 is built from 13 residues. The CDR3 coding sequence is TGTGCCATCAGTGAAGGACAGAACTATGGCTACACCTTC. Amino acids: CAISEGQNYGYTF.